The clone carrying this TCR beta chain was found many times. The source of the sample is a study of neurological immune-mediated disorders. CDR1 and CDR2 from the germline V gene are SGDLS and YYNGEE. This CDR3 comprises 13 residues. V was cut by 2 bases and J by 5 bases, with 8 bases left in between. One entry per CDR3 protein, called by TCRdb with MiXCR from the 5' RACE reads. The sample records about 74,000 distinct CDR3 sequences, 5.2% being singletons. The TCR comes from a young man with multiple sclerosis. This rearrangement joins TRBV9 to TRBJ2-1; the D gene could be TRBD1 or TRBD2 (5 bases each). The specimen was PBMCs. CDR3 sequence (DNA): TGTGCCAGCAGCGTTGGGGGAAACAATGAGCAGTTCTTC. This sequence encodes CASSVGGNNEQFF.